These 10 T cell receptor beta chains were sequenced from one sample in a study of cytomegalovirus exposure and HLA in healthy donors (dated by TCRdb to 2016 to 2017). Library preparation employed the immunoSEQ multiplex PCR assay. TCRdb obtained this table from immuneACCESS and retained in-frame rearrangements with V and J assigned. These tables miss some clones; where compared with another copy, unresolved V genes account for less than half of the shortfall, and the remainder is unexplained. For this sample the table gives 120,000 to 150,000 clones, of which approximately 93% were detected only once. The top ten clonotypes cover 0.6% to 0.85% of the sample. Sequenced input: PBMCs. The receptors originated from a man aged 18 to 29 in good health and CMV-seronegative.

J is TRBJ2-2 and V is TRBV11-2; D might be TRBD1 (5 bases). The CDR3 sequence is 16 residues long. Germline lookup yields CDR1 SGHAT and CDR2 FQNNGV. Trimming cost V 0 bases and J 0 bases, with 8 bases left between them. CDR3 sequence reads: CASSLEIGANTGELFF. The CDR3 DNA reads TGTGCCAGCAGCTTAGAGATAGGGGCGAACACCGGGGAGCTGTTTTTT.

Here the CDR3 DNA reads TGTGCCAGCAGCGGGAGAAGGACAGATACGCAGTATTTT. It specifies CASSGRRTDTQYF. The V call is TRBV7-9, the J call TRBJ2-3, with a possible D match to TRBD2 (5 bases). The CDR3 consists of 13 residues. In germline, CDR1 is SEHNR, CDR2 FQNEAQ (reference sequence). Trimming stripped 5 bases from V and 3 bases from J, with 9 bases between.

This rearrangement joins TRBV7-3 to TRBJ1-1, with D maybe TRBD1 (6 bases). The CDR3 covers 13 residues. Germline lookup yields CDR1 SGHTA and CDR2 FQGTGA. Deletions cut 0 bases from V and 5 bases from J, with 7 bases between. The CDR3 protein is CASSLTGTTEAFF. CDR3 sequence (DNA): TGTGCCAGCAGCTTAACCGGGACAACTGAAGCTTTCTTT.

The rearrangement links TRBV5-5 to TRBJ2-4, with 8 bases that match TRBD1. There are 15 residues in the CDR3. The germline V gene encodes CDR1 SGHKS and CDR2 YYEKEE (reference sequence). V shed 5 bases, J shed 6 bases, and the junction held 10 bases outside the gene matches. The CDR3 reads CASSSARDRGNIQYF. The CDR3 nucleotides read TGTGCCAGCAGTTCGGCTCGCGACAGGGGAAACATTCAGTACTTC.

The chain has TRBV29-1 and TRBJ2-1, with D perhaps matching TRBD2 (5 bases). Germline V gene data show CDR1 as SQVTM and CDR2 as ANQGSEA. V lost 7 bases, J lost 5 bases, and 18 bases lay in between. CDR3 length: 14 amino acids. The CDR3 loop is CSASLGTLHNEQFF. In DNA, the CDR3 is TGCAGCGCCTCACTAGGAACCCTCCACAATGAGCAGTTCTTC.

The chain uses TRBV2 and TRBJ2-7; 7 bases line up with TRBD1. V lost 2 bases, J lost 7 bases, and 11 bases stayed unmatched. This CDR3 spans 15 amino acids. Germline V CDR1 and CDR2: SNHLY, FYNNEI. CDR3 DNA: TGTGCCAGCAGTGAATATGACAGGGTAATGATAGAGCAGTACTTC. This translates into CASSEYDRVMIEQYF.

The chain carries TRBV19 and TRBJ2-1; 7 positions match TRBD1. V shed 3 bases, J shed 9 bases, and the junction held 5 bases outside the gene matches. The germline V gene encodes CDR1 LNHDA and CDR2 SQIVND (reference sequence). The length of the CDR3 is 13 residues. The CDR3 region has the DNA TGTGCCAGTAGTATCCTTACAGGGGCTGAGCAGTTCTTC. The encoded protein is CASSILTGAEQFF.

J is TRBJ2-7 and V is TRBV4-1, with TRBD1 matching over 9 bases. Germline assignment: CDR1 MGHRA and CDR2 YSYEKL. V dropped 2 bases and J dropped 5; count of bases not matched to a gene: 7. The CDR3 has 15 residues. DNA for the CDR3: TGCGCCAGCAGCCAATTACCGGGACAGGGCCACGAGCAGTACTTC. It specifies CASSQLPGQGHEQYF.

The J gene is TRBJ1-4, the V gene TRBV9, with 7 bases that match TRBD1. CDR1 and CDR2 from the germline V gene are SGDLS and YYNGEE. This CDR3 contains 17 residues. Trimming removed 5 bases from V and 4 bases from J; junction bases left unmatched: 14. CDR3 coding DNA: TGTGCCAGCAGTGCGGACAGGATAGTAGACGTTAATGAAAAACTGTTTTTT. The encoded protein is CASSADRIVDVNEKLFF.

The chain uses TRBV11-3 and TRBJ2-5; 9 bases line up with TRBD2. Germline V lookup: CDR1 SGHNT, CDR2 YENEEA. The CDR3 is made up of 17 amino acids. J was trimmed by 8 bases and V by 1 base; bases with no gene match: 14. CDR3 sequence reads: CASSLVVAGAAAVTQYF. The CDR3 DNA reads as TGTGCCAGCAGCTTAGTGGTAGCGGGGGCCGCGGCGGTCACCCAGTACTTC.